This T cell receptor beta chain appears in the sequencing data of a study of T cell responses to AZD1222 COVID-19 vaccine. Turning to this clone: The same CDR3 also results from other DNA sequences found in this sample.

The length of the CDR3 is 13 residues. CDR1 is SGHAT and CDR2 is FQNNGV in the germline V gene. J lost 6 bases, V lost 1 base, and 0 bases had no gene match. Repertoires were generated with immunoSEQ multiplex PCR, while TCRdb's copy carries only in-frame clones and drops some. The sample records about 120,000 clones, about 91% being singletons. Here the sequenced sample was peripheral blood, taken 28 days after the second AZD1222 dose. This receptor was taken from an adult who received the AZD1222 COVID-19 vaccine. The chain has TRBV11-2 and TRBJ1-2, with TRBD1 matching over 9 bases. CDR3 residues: CASSLGTGDGYTF. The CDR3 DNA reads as TGTGCCAGCAGCTTAGGGACAGGGGATGGCTACACCTTC.